The T cell receptor beta chain described here comes from a study of human thymus T cells. Whole-study results and caveats: Related studies noted strongly shared thymic repertoires across unrelated people. Gene usage (both V and J) appeared biased in thymic and blood repertoires.

Using immunoSEQ multiplex PCR, the repertoire was profiled, and TCRdb retains in-frame clones only, with some absent. Of 120,000 or so clones in the sample, around 94% were seen once. Corrective heart surgery yielded the resections from which the thymus tissue came. Donation came from healthy Finnish infants having corrective surgery for congenital heart defects. Trimming removed 5 bases at V and 12 bases at J, with 10 bases between. Per germline, CDR1 SEHNR and CDR2 FQNEAQ (reference sequence). The CDR3 extends over 10 amino acids. About this clone: The target antigen is unknown.

Material for sequencing was thymus tissue. The receptor was isolated from a boy under two years old with a congenital heart defect but otherwise immunologically healthy. The chain is built from TRBV7-9 and TRBJ2-5; no definite D call. CDR3 in amino acids: CASSPLLEYF. The CDR3 bases are TGTGCCAGCAGCCCCCTCCTAGAGTACTTC.